What follows describes a single T cell receptor (beta chain). No antigen is known for it. The data stem from a study of OX40 agonist ivuxolimab in advanced cancers. The study's findings and limits: CD4+ and CD8+ blood T cells expanded clonally by week 6 at 0.1 to 3.0 mg/kg.

V trimming: 7 bases; J trimming: 6 bases; junction bases outside the gene matches: 2. The length of the CDR3 is 12 residues. The germline CDR1 and CDR2 sequences are MNHNY and SVGAGI (reference sequence). Systemic immunosuppression or a history of autoimmune disease excluded patients. Repertoires were generated with immunoSEQ multiplex PCR, while TCRdb's copy carries only in-frame clones and drops some. The sample lists approximately 98,000 clones; approximately 90% were seen once. The TCR was taken from an adult with an advanced solid tumor such as melanoma, head and neck, liver or kidney cancer. The sample consisted of CD4+ or CD8+ T cells sorted from blood, taken in a trial of the OX40 agonist ivuxolimab. The chain is built from TRBV6-6 and TRBJ1-2; 10 bases match TRBD1. CDR3 in DNA: TGTGCCAGCAAAGGGACAGGGGATGGCTACACCTTC. This gives the protein CASKGTGDGYTF.